This record concerns one T cell receptor beta chain sequence. CDR3 length equals 16 residues. Trimming removed 5 bases from V and 3 bases from J; junction bases left unmatched: 4. Per germline, CDR1 MNHEY and CDR2 SVGEGT. This entry comes from a study of control samples from healthy donors and cancer patients. Sequencing was performed with immunoSEQ multiplex PCR; in TCRdb, only in-frame clones are kept and a portion is missing. In the table there are roughly 52,000 clones, 95% of which are singletons. This clonotype was sampled from a man aged 25-45 years in good health. The sample consisted of blood. The genes are TRBV6-2 or TRBV6-3 and TRBJ2-1; 13 bases match TRBD2. The CDR3 sequence: CASSTGTSGIYNEQFF. The CDR3 region has the DNA TGTGCCAGCAGTACCGGGACTAGCGGGATCTACAATGAGCAGTTCTTC.